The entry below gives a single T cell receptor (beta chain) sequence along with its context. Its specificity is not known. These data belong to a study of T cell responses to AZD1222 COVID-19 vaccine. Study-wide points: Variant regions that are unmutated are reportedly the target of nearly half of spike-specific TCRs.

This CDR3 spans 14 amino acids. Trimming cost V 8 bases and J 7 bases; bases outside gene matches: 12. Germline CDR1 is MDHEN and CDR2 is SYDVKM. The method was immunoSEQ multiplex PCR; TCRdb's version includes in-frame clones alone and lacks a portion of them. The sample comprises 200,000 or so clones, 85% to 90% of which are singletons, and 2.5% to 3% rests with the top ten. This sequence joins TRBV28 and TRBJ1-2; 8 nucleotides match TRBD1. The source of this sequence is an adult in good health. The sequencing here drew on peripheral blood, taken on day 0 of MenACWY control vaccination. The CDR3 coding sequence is TGTGCCAGCGGACCGGGACAGGAAACTCGTGGCTACACCTTC. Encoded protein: CASGPGQETRGYTF.